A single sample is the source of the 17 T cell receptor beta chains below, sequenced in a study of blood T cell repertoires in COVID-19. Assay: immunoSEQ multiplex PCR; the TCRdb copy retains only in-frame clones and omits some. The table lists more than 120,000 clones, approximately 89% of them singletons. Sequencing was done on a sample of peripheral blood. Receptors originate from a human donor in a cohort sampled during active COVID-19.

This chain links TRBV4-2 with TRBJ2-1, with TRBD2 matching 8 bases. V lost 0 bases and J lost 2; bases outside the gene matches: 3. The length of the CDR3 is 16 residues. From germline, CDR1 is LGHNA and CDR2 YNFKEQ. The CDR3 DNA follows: TGTGCCAGCAGCCAAGAAACTAGCGGAACCTACAATGAGCAGTTCTTC. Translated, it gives CASSQETSGTYNEQFF.

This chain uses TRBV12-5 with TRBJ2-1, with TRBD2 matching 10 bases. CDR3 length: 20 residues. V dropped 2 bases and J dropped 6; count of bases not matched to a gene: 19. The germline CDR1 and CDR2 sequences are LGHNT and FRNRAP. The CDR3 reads CASGLSTVGAGGVIRNEQFF. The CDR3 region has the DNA TGTGCTAGTGGTTTGAGCACCGTTGGAGCGGGGGGGGTGATCCGCAATGAGCAGTTCTTC.

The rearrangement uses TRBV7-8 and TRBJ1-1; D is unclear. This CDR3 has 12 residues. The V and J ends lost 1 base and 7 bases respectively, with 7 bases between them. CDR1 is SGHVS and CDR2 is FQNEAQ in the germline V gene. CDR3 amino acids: CASSLGALEAFF. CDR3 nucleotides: TGTGCCAGCAGCTTAGGGGCCCTTGAAGCTTTCTTT.

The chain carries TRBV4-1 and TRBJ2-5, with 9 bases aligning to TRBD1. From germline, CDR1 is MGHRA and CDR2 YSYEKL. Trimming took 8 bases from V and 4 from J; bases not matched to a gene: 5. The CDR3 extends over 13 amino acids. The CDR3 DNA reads TGCGCCAGCCGGGACAGGGACCGAGAGACCCAGTACTTC. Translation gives CASRDRDRETQYF.

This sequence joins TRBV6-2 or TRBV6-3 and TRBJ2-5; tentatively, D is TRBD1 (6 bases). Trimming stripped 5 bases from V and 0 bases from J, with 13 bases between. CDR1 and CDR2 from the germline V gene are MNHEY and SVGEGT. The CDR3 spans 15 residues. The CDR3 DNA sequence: TGTGCCAGCAGTCCCAGGGGTGGGTACCAAGAGACCCAGTACTTC. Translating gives CASSPRGGYQETQYF.

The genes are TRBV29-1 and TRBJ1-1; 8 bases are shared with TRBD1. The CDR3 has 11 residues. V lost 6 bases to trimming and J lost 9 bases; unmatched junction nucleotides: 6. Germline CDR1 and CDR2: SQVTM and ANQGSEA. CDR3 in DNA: TGCAGCGTCCCCGGACAGGGAAAAGCTTTCTTT. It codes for CSVPGQGKAFF.

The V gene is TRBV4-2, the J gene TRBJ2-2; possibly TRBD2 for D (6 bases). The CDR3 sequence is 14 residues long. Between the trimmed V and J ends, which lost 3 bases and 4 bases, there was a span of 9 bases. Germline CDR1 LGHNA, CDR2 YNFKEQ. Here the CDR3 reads CASSQSGGTGELFF. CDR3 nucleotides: TGTGCCAGCAGCCAGTCCGGGGGCACCGGGGAGCTGTTTTTT.

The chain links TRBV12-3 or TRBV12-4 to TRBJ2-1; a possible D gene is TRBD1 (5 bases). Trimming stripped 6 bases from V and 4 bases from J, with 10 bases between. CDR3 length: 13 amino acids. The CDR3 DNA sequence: TGTGCCAGCAGGTTCCAGGGATACAATGAGCAGTTCTTC. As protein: CASRFQGYNEQFF.

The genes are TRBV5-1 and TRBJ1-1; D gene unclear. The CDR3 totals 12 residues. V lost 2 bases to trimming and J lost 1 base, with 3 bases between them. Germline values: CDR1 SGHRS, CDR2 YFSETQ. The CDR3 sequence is CASSFQNTEAFF. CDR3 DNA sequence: TGCGCCAGCAGCTTCCAGAACACTGAAGCTTTCTTT.

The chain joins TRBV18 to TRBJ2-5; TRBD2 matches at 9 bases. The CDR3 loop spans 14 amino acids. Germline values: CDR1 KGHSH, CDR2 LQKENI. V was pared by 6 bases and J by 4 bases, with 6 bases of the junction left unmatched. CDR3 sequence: CASSPLAGLETQYF. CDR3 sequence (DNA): TGTGCCAGCTCCCCCCTAGCGGGGTTAGAGACCCAGTACTTC.

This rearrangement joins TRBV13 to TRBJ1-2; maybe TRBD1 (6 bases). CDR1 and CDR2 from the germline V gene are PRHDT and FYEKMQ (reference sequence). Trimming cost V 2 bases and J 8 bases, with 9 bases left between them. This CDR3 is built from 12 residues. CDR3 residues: CASSLRQGGYTF. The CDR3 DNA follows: TGTGCCAGCAGCTTAAGGCAGGGGGGCTACACCTTC.

CDR3 bases: TGTGCCAGCAGTTACGCTACCACAGATACGCAGTATTTT. Amino acid sequence: CASSYATTDTQYF. The V call is TRBV6-2 or TRBV6-3, the J call TRBJ2-3; D unclear. Germline CDR1 and CDR2: MNHEY and SVGEGT. This CDR3 has 13 residues. Trimming took 2 bases from V and 2 from J, leaving 5 bases between them.

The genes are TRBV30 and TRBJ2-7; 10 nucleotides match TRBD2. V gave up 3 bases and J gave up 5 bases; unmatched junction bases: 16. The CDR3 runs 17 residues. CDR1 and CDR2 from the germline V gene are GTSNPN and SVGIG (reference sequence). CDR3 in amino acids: CAWSDSSGLARSNEQYF. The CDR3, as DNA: TGTGCCTGGAGCGATTCTTCGGGACTAGCGAGAAGCAACGAGCAGTACTTC.

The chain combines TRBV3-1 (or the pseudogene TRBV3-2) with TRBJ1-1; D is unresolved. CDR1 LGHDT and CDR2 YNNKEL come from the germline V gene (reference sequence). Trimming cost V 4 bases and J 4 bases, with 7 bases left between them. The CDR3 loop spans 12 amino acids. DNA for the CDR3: TGTGCCAGCAGCCGGCAAAGCACTGAAGCTTTCTTT. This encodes CASSRQSTEAFF.

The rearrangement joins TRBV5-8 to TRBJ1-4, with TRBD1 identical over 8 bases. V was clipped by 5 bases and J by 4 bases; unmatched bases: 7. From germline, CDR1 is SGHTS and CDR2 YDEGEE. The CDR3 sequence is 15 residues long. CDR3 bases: TGTGCCAGCAGTTTGTTAGGACAGGGTAATGAAAAACTGTTTTTT. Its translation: CASSLLGQGNEKLFF.

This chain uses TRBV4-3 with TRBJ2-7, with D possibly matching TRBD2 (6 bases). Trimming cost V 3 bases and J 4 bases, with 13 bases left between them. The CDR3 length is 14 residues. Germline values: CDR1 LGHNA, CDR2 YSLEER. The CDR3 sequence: CASSQLRGGYEQYF. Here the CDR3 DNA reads TGCGCCAGCAGCCAGCTACGTGGGGGGTACGAGCAGTACTTC.

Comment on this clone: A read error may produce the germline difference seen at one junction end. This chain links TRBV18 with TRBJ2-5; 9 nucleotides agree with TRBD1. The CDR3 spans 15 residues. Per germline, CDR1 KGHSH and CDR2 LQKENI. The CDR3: CVSSPRDRELETQYF. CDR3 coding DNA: TGTGTCAGCTCACCACGGGACAGGGAATTGGAGACCCAGTACTTC.